Below, one TCR beta chain is given with its context. These data originate in a study of T cell changes during pregnancy in multiple sclerosis. V was shortened by 5 bases and J by 6 bases, with 13 bases between the two germline ends. The germline V gene encodes CDR1 MNHEY and CDR2 SVGAGI. This CDR3 is 13 amino acids long. Clones were sequenced by immunoSEQ multiplex PCR, and TCRdb holds only the in-frame ones, with some missing. Among 30,000 to 40,000 clones listed, around 92% were seen once. This sequence was found in a female donor with multiple sclerosis, enrolled in a pregnancy study. The sequences come from CD8+ T cells from peripheral blood mononuclear cells, collected in the second trimester of pregnancy. The gene calls are TRBV6-5 and TRBJ1-2, with D possibly matching TRBD1 (6 bases). For the CDR3, the DNA is TGTGCCAGCAGTCCAGGACAGTTTGATGGCTACACCTTC. Protein product: CASSPGQFDGYTF.